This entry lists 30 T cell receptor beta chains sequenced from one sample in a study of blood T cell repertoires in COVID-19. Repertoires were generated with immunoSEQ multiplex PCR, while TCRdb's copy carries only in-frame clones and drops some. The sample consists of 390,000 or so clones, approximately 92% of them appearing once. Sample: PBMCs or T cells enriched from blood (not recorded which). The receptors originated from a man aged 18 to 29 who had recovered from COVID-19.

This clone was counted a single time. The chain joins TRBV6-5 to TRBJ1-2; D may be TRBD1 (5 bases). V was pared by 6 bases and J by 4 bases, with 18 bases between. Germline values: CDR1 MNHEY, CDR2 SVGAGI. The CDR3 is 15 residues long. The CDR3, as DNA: TGTGCCAGCAGCCCAGGACCGGGCGGGGGCTATGGCTACACCTTC. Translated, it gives CASSPGPGGGYGYTF.

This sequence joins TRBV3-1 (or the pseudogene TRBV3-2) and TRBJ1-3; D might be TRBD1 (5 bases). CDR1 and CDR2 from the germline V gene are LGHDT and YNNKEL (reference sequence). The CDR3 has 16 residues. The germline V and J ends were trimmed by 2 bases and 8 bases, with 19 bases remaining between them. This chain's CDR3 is CASSQTSRGVRDTIYF. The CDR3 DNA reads TGTGCCAGCAGCCAAACCTCTCGGGGGGTTCGGGACACCATATATTTT.

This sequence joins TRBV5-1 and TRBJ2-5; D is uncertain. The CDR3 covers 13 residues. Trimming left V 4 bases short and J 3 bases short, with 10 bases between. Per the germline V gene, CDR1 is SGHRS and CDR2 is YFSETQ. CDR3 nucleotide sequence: TGCGCCAGCAGCCAGGCGAGTAAAGAGACCCAGTACTTC. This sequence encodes CASSQASKETQYF.

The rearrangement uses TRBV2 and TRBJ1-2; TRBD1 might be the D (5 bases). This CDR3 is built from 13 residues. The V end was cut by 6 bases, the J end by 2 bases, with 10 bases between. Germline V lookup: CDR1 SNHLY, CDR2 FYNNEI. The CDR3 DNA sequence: TGTGCCAGCAGCCTGGACAAGAACTATGGCTACACCTTC. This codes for CASSLDKNYGYTF.

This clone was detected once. For the CDR3, the DNA is TGTGCCAGCAGCTCTTTATCCGCCTACGAGCAGTACTTC. This gives the protein CASSSLSAYEQYF. The chain uses TRBV7-2 and TRBJ2-7, with D unresolved. This CDR3 region has 13 residues. The germline V gene has CDR1 SGHTA and CDR2 FQGNSA. V was clipped by 4 bases and J by 2 bases, with 9 bases between them.

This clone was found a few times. Written as DNA, the CDR3 is TGTGCCAGCAGGGGACAGCATTACAATCAGCCCCAGCATTTT. It translates to CASRGQHYNQPQHF. The genes are TRBV6-5 and TRBJ1-5, with 7 positions matching TRBD1. This CDR3 comprises 14 residues. Looked up from germline, CDR1 is MNHEY and CDR2 is SVGAGI. V gave up 6 bases and J gave up 3 bases; unmatched junction bases: 5.

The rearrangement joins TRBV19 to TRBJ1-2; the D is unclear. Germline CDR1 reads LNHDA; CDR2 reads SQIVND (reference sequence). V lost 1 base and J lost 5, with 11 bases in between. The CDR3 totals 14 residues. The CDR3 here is CASSIGAPRYGYTF. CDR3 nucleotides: TGTGCCAGTAGTATAGGGGCACCCAGATATGGCTACACCTTC.

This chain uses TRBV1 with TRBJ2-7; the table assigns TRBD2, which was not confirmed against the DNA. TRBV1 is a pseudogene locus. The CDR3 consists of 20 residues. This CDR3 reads CTSSQFMVGLAGIRTYEQYF. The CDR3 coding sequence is TGCACCAGCAGCCAATTCATGGTGGGACTAGCGGGTATAAGGACCTACGAGCAGTACTTC.

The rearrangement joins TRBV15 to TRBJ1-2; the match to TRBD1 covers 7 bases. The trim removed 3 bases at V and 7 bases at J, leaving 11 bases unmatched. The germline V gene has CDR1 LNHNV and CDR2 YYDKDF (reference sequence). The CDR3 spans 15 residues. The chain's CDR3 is CATSSDRAPGGGYTF. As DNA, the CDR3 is TGTGCCACCAGCAGTGACCGGGCCCCAGGGGGTGGCTACACCTTC.

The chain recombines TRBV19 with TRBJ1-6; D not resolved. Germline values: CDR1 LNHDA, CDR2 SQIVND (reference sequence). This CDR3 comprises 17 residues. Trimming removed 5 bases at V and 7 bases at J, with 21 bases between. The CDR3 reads CASSSRPLNPRNSPLHF. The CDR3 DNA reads TGTGCCAGTAGTTCACGGCCCTTAAACCCGAGGAATTCACCCCTCCACTTT.

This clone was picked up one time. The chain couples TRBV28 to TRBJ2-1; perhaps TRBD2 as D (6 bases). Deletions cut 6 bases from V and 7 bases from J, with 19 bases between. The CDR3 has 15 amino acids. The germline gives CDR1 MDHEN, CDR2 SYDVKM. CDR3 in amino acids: CASSWGLLKGNEQFF. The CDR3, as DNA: TGTGCCAGCAGCTGGGGACTCCTCAAGGGGAATGAGCAGTTCTTC.

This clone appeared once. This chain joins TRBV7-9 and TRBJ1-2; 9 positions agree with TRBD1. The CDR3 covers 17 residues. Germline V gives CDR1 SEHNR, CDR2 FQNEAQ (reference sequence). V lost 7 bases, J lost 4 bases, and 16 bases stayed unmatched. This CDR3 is CASTQIQRQGEAYGYTF. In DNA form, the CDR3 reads TGTGCCAGCACCCAAATCCAAAGACAGGGGGAGGCCTATGGCTACACCTTC.

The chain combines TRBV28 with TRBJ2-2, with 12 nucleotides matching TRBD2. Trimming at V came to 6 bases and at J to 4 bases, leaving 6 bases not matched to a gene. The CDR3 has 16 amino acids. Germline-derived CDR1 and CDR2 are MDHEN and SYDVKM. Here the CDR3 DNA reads TGTGCCAGCAGCAAAGGGACTAGCGGGCCCACCGGGGAGCTGTTTTTT. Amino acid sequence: CASSKGTSGPTGELFF.

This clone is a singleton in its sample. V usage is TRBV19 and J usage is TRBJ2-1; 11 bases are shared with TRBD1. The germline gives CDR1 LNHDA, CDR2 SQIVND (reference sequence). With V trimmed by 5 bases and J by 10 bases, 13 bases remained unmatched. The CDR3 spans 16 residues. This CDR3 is CASSFPGQGAGWEQFF. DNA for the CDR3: TGTGCCAGTAGTTTCCCCGGACAGGGGGCGGGCTGGGAGCAGTTCTTC.

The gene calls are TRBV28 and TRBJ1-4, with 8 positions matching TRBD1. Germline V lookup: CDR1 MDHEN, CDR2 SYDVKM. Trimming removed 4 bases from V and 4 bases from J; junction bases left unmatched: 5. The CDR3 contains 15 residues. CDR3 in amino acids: CASSSGQGINEKLFF. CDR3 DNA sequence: TGTGCCAGCAGTTCCGGACAGGGTATTAATGAAAAACTGTTTTTT.

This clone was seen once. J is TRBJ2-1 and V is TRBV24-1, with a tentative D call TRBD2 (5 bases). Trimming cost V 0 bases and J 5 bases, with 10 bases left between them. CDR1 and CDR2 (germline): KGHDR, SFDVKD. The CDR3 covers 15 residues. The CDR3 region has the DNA TGTGCCACCAGTGATTTGGGGGAGTTTAACAATGAGCAGTTCTTC. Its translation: CATSDLGEFNNEQFF.

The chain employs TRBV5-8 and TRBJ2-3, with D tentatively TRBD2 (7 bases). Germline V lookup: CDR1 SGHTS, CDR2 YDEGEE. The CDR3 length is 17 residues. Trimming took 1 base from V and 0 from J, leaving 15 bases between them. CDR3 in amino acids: CASSLFVGGPSTDTQYF. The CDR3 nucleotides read TGTGCCAGCAGCTTGTTTGTCGGGGGGCCTAGCACAGATACGCAGTATTTT.

This CDR3 reads CASSFGGPTNEKLFF. For the CDR3, the DNA is TGTGCCAGCAGCTTCGGGGGGCCCACTAATGAAAAACTGTTTTTT. This chain connects TRBV7-9 to TRBJ1-4; possible D gene TRBD1, 6 bases. This CDR3 contains 15 residues. V gave up 3 bases and J gave up 2 bases, with 10 bases separating them. Germline CDR1 reads SEHNR; CDR2 reads FQNEAQ (reference sequence).

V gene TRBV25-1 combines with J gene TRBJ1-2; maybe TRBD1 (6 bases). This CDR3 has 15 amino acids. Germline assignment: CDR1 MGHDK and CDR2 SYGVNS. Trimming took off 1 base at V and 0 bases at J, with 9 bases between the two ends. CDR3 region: CASSESRTANYGYTF. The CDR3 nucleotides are TGTGCCAGCAGTGAATCCCGGACAGCTAACTATGGCTACACCTTC.

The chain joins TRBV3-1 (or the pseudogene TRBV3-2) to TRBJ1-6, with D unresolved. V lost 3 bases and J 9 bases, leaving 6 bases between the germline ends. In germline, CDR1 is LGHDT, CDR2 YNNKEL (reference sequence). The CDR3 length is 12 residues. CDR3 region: CASSQNGSPLHF. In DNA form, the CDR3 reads TGTGCCAGCAGCCAGAACGGTTCACCCCTCCACTTT.

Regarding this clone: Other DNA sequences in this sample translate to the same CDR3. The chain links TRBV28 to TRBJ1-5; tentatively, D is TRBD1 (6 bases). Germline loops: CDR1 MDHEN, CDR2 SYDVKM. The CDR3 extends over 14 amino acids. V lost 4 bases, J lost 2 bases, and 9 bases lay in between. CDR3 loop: CASSSGAGNQPQHF. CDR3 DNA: TGTGCCAGCAGTTCAGGGGCTGGCAATCAGCCCCAGCATTTT.

The CDR3 DNA follows: TGTGCCACCAGTGATTCGGGCGGACTAGCAATCGAGCAGTTCTTC. It codes for CATSDSGGLAIEQFF. The chain is built from TRBV24-1 and TRBJ2-1; 8 nucleotides line up with TRBD2. The V segment lost 2 bases and the J segment 10 bases; nucleotides outside the gene matches: 9. This CDR3 region has 15 residues. Germline loops: CDR1 KGHDR, CDR2 SFDVKD.

The CDR3 DNA reads TGTGCCAGCAGCGTAGACCCGGGAGCTAAAAACAATGAGCAGTTCTTC. Residues: CASSVDPGAKNNEQFF. The chain employs TRBV9 and TRBJ2-1, with TRBD2 as a possible D gene (6 bases). V lost 0 bases and J lost 5, with 15 bases in between. The CDR3 loop spans 16 amino acids. CDR1 and CDR2 (germline): SGDLS, YYNGEE.

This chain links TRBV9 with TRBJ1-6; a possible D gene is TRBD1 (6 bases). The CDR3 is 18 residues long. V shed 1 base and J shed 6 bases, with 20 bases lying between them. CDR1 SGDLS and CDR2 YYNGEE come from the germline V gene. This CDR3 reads CASSVTRDTRHPNSPLHF. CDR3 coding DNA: TGTGCCAGCAGCGTAACCCGGGACACCCGCCACCCTAATTCACCCCTCCACTTT.

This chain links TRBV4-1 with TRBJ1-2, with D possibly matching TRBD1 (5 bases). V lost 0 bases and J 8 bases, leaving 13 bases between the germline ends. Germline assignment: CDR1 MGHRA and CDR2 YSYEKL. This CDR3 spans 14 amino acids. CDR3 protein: CASSQDHGAGGYTF. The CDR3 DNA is TGCGCCAGCAGCCAAGATCACGGGGCGGGAGGCTACACCTTC.

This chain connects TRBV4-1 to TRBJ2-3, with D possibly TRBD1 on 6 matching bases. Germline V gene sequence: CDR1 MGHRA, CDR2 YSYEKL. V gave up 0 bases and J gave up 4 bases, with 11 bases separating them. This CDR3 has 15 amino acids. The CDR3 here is CASSQESQGADTQYF. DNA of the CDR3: TGCGCCAGCAGCCAAGAATCACAGGGCGCAGATACGCAGTATTTT.

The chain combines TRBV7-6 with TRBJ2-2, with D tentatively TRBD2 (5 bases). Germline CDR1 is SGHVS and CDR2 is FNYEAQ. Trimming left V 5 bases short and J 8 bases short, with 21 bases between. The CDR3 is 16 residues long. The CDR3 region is CASSRGGLATKGELFF. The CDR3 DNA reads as TGTGCCAGCAGCCGGGGTGGGCTAGCCACCAAGGGGGAGCTGTTTTTT.

CDR3 sequence reads: CASSRYYEQYF. The CDR3 DNA sequence: TGTGCCAGCAGCCGTTACTACGAGCAGTACTTC. V usage is TRBV14 and J usage is TRBJ2-7; D ambiguous. This CDR3 has 11 amino acids. Germline values: CDR1 SGHDN, CDR2 FVKESK. The V and J ends lost 4 bases and 3 bases respectively, with 4 bases between them.

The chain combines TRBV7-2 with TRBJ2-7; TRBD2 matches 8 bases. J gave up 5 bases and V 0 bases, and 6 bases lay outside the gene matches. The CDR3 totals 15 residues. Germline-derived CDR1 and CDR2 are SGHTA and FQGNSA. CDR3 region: CASSLASGRANEQYF. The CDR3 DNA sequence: TGTGCCAGCAGCTTAGCCTCCGGGAGGGCCAACGAGCAGTACTTC.

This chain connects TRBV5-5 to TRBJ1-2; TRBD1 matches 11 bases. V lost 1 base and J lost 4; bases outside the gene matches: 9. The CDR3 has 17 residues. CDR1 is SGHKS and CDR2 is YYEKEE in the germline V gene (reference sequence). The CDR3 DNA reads TGTGCCAGCAGCTTGCGGACAGGGGGCTATGGTAGCTATGGCTACACCTTC. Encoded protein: CASSLRTGGYGSYGYTF.